This TCR beta chain was found in a study of blood T cell repertoires in COVID-19. Study context: In each case, the material was cDNA or gDNA derived from T cells, B-cell-depleted T cells, or PBMCs.

This CDR3 has 16 residues. Germline CDR1 MNHNY, CDR2 SVGAGI (reference sequence). Trimming removed 1 base at V and 4 bases at J, with 14 bases between. As processed by the authors: Amplifying reference gene primers gave estimates of nucleated cell counts. Sequenced by immunoSEQ multiplex PCR; TCRdb stores in-frame clones only, minus some. V and J calls and clone size are copied from that table; D and trimming were computed from the DNA. The table has roughly 150,000 clones, roughly 84% seen once. This TCR was recovered from a woman in her fifties or sixties in a cohort sampled during active or convalescent COVID-19. The genes are TRBV6-6 and TRBJ1-3; unclear D gene. Sequencing used peripheral blood. The CDR3: CASSYWREKGGNTIYF. CDR3 sequence (DNA): TGTGCCAGCAGTTACTGGCGGGAAAAAGGGGGAAACACCATATATTTT.